This TCR beta chain was identified in a study of identical twins. With 6 bases removed from V and 3 bases from J, the gap between germline ends came to 8 bases. The CDR3 length is 12 residues. TCRdb processed the 5' RACE reads anew with MiXCR; each CDR3 protein has one entry. The data show roughly 1.6 million distinct CDR3 sequences, about 32% seen once. The source of this sequence is a newborn girl in good health. This chain uses TRBV12-3 or TRBV12-4 with TRBJ1-1; D is ambiguous. The sequencing input was cord blood. In nucleotides, the CDR3 is TGTGCCAGCAGACTGCTTTACACTGAAGCTTTCTTT. Amino acids: CASRLLYTEAFF.